The rows below give T cell receptor beta chains drawn from one sample of a study of blood T cells in healthy people across ages. Each CDR3 protein gets one entry after TCRdb re-called the 5' RACE reads with MiXCR. This table has about 570,000 distinct CDR3 sequences, 25% to 30% appearing once. Sequencing input: blood. These receptors were taken from a woman in her seventies in good health. The CDR3 runs from the conserved cysteine through the conserved F or W. D genes are given only for firm matches. A row's size may be missing; if present it is once, few, many or a size class.

cdr3_aa	cdr3_nt	d_call	clone_size	v_call	j_call
CSGELVGSETQYF	TGCAGCGGTGAACTTGTCGGGTCAGAGACCCAGTACTTC	.	few	TRBV29-1	TRBJ2-5
CASSSKTGGGNQPQHF	TGTGCCAGCAGTTCCAAAACAGGGGGCGGCAATCAGCCCCAGCATTTT	TRBD1	few	TRBV6-6	TRBJ1-5
CASSLEWGSNQPQHF	TGCGCCAGCAGCTTGGAGTGGGGTAGCAATCAGCCCCAGCATTTT	.	.	TRBV5-1	TRBJ1-5
CATSPGGAPTNEKLFF	TGTGCCACCAGTCCAGGTGGAGCCCCAACTAATGAAAAACTGTTTTTT	.	few	TRBV24-1	TRBJ1-4
CSARDLGRIEAFF	TGCAGTGCTAGAGATCTTGGTCGGATTGAAGCTTTCTTT	.	.	TRBV20-1	TRBJ1-1
CASSSGGNSAKNIQYF	TGCGCCAGCAGCTCCGGAGGGAATTCGGCCAAAAACATTCAGTACTTC	.	.	TRBV5-1	TRBJ2-4
CSAIGAGYTDTQYF	TGCAGTGCTATTGGTGCAGGATACACAGATACGCAGTATTTT	.	.	TRBV20-1	TRBJ2-3
CASSEEGGNQPQHF	TGTGCCAGCAGTGAAGAGGGAGGCAATCAGCCCCAGCATTTT	.	.	TRBV2	TRBJ1-5
CASSVRDRVPDTQYF	TGCGCCAGCAGCGTGCGGGACAGGGTACCAGATACGCAGTATTTT	TRBD1	.	TRBV4-3	TRBJ2-3
CASSWDRGPGAYTF	TGTGCCAGCAGCTGGGACAGGGGGCCGGGGGCCTACACCTTC	TRBD1	.	TRBV13	TRBJ1-2
CASSLTRLGADTQYF	TGTGCCAGCAGCTTAACGCGACTAGGGGCAGATACGCAGTATTTT	.	.	TRBV7-3	TRBJ2-3
CASSSELGTGGPEAFF	TGTGCCAGCAGTTCTGAGCTAGGGACAGGGGGTCCTGAAGCTTTCTTT	TRBD1	.	TRBV12-3/TRBV12-4	TRBJ1-1
CATSILLGVNSGANVLTF	TGTGCCACCAGCATCCTCCTGGGCGTAAACTCTGGGGCCAACGTCCTGACTTTC	.	few	TRBV15	TRBJ2-6
CASQGTAQETQYF	TGCGCCAGCCAAGGAACAGCCCAAGAGACCCAGTACTTC	.	.	TRBV5-1	TRBJ2-5
CASSRRGGGITGELFF	TGTGCCAGCAGTCGCCGGGGGGGAGGGATCACCGGGGAGCTGTTTTTT	TRBD2	.	TRBV12-3/TRBV12-4	TRBJ2-2
CASSLTHGYNEQFF	TGTGCCAGCAGCCTGACTCACGGCTACAATGAGCAGTTCTTC	.	few	TRBV14	TRBJ2-1
CASTPIQKTEAFF	TGTGCCAGCACCCCTATACAGAAAACTGAAGCTTTCTTT	.	.	TRBV7-2	TRBJ1-1
CASSRPHNEQFF	TGCGCCAGCAGCAGGCCCCACAATGAGCAGTTCTTC	.	.	TRBV5-1	TRBJ2-1
CASSEVVDSVLQYF	TGTGCCAGCAGTGAAGTTGTGGACAGCGTACTGCAGTATTTT	.	few	TRBV6-1	TRBJ2-3
CASSYRRDTEAFF	TGTGCCAGCAGTTACCGGCGGGACACTGAAGCTTTCTTT	.	few	TRBV6-2/TRBV6-3	TRBJ1-1
CASSLENPSTDTQYF	TGCGCCAGCAGCTTGGAGAATCCTAGCACAGATACGCAGTATTTT	.	few	TRBV5-1	TRBJ2-3
CSARDIAGTRNEQFF	TGCAGTGCTAGAGATATAGCGGGGACGAGGAATGAGCAGTTCTTC	TRBD2	few	TRBV20-1	TRBJ2-1
CASSIGDQPQHF	TGTGCCAGCAGTATTGGGGATCAGCCCCAGCATTTT	.	few	TRBV12-3/TRBV12-4	TRBJ1-5
CSARQNSGNTIYF	TGCAGTGCCCGACAGAATTCTGGAAACACCATATATTTT	.	.	TRBV20-1	TRBJ1-3
CATSNGGAAYGYTF	TGTGCCACCAGCAACGGAGGGGCTGCCTATGGCTACACCTTC	.	.	TRBV15	TRBJ1-2
CASSRQANQPQHF	TGTGCCAGCAGTCGACAGGCGAATCAGCCCCAGCATTTT	.	many	TRBV6-2/TRBV6-3	TRBJ1-5
CASSQAADGLQEYF	TGTGCCAGCAGCCAAGCAGCCGACGGCCTCCAGGAGTACTTC	.	.	TRBV3-1	TRBJ2-7
CASSLAARGPGELFF	TGCGCCAGCAGCTTGGCGGCGAGGGGACCCGGGGAGCTGTTTTTT	.	.	TRBV5-1	TRBJ2-2
CASSQDRGWTQYF	TGCGCCAGCAGCCAAGATCGTGGGTGGACGCAGTATTTT	.	.	TRBV4-1	TRBJ2-3
CASSSRSGADTQYF	TGTGCCAGCAGCTCTCGGTCCGGCGCAGATACGCAGTATTTT	.	.	TRBV7-2	TRBJ2-3
CASSRRLAGEDTQYF	TGTGCCAGCAGCCGCCGACTAGCGGGAGAAGATACGCAGTATTTT	TRBD2	few	TRBV3-1	TRBJ2-3
CASSFQGGYGYTF	TGTGCCAGCAGCTTTCAGGGGGGGTATGGCTACACCTTC	TRBD1	many	TRBV11-2	TRBJ1-2
CASSETSGPQETQYF	TGTGCCAGCAGCGAAACTAGCGGGCCCCAAGAGACCCAGTACTTC	TRBD2	few	TRBV14	TRBJ2-5
CSAPRGGGGVSSEQYF	TGCAGTGCTCCAAGGGGTGGCGGGGGGGTAAGCAGCGAGCAGTACTTC	TRBD2	.	TRBV20-1	TRBJ2-7
CASSQTPGRSYNEQFF	TGCGCCAGCAGCCAGACCCCTGGCAGGTCCTACAATGAGCAGTTCTTC	.	.	TRBV5-1	TRBJ2-1
CARVIQGRPTDTQYF	TGCGCCAGGGTAATACAGGGGCGACCCACAGATACGCAGTATTTT	TRBD1	.	TRBV5-1	TRBJ2-3
CAISDGGVSNEKLFF	TGTGCCATCAGTGACGGAGGGGTATCTAATGAAAAACTGTTTTTT	.	many	TRBV10-3	TRBJ1-4
CASSLMGGGTYEQYF	TGTGCCAGCAGCTTAATGGGCGGGGGCACCTACGAGCAGTACTTC	.	few	TRBV7-3	TRBJ2-7
CAISESSRAGDTQYF	TGTGCCATCAGTGAGTCATCTCGGGCAGGGGATACGCAGTATTTT	.	few	TRBV10-3	TRBJ2-3
CASSVFGIQETQYF	TGTGCCAGCAGCGTATTTGGAATACAAGAGACCCAGTACTTC	.	.	TRBV9	TRBJ2-5
CASSFSGGGMADTQYF	TGCGCCAGCAGCTTTTCTGGCGGGGGTATGGCAGATACGCAGTATTTT	TRBD2	many	TRBV5-1	TRBJ2-3
CATSNPLGGYTDTQYF	TGTGCCACCAGTAACCCACTAGGGGGGTACACAGATACGCAGTATTTT	.	.	TRBV24-1	TRBJ2-3
CASSGTGKDGYTF	TGTGCCAGCAGTGGGACAGGGAAGGATGGCTACACCTTC	TRBD1	few	TRBV6-1	TRBJ1-2
CASSQEGGGGTDTQYF	TGTGCCAGCAGCCAAGAGGGAGGGGGGGGCACAGATACGCAGTATTTT	.	few	TRBV3-1	TRBJ2-3
CSVSPETVQETQYF	TGCAGCGTCAGCCCCGAGACGGTACAAGAGACCCAGTACTTC	.	.	TRBV29-1	TRBJ2-5
CASSQWSSTDTQYF	TGTGCCAGCAGCCAATGGTCTAGCACAGATACGCAGTATTTT	.	.	TRBV14	TRBJ2-3
CASSEEDFLGTGAKNIQYF	TGTGCCAGCAGTGAAGAGGATTTTTTAGGGACGGGAGCCAAAAACATTCAGTACTTC	.	.	TRBV6-1	TRBJ2-4
CASSASSSGGRDTQYF	TGTGCCAGCAGCGCGTCAAGTAGCGGGGGTCGGGATACGCAGTATTTT	TRBD2	few	TRBV9	TRBJ2-3